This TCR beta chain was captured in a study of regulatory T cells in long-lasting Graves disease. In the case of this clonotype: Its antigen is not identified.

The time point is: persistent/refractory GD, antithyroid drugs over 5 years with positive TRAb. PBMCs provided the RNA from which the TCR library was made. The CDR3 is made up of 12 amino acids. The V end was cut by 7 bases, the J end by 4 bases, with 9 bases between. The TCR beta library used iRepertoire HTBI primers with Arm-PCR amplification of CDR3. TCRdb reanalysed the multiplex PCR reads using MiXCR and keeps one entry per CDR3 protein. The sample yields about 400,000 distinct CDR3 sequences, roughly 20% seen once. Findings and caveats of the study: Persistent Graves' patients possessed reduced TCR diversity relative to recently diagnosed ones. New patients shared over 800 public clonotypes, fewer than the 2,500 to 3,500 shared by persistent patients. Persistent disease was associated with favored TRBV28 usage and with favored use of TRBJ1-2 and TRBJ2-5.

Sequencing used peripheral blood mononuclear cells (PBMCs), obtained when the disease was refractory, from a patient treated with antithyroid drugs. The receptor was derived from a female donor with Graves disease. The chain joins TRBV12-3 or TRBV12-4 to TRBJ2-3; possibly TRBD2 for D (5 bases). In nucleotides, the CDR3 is TGTGCCAGCAAAGGGAGTGCAGATACGCAGTATTTT. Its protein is CASKGSADTQYF.